Each of the 20 T cell receptor beta chains below was sequenced from the same sample in a study of blood T cell repertoires in COVID-19. Produced via immunoSEQ multiplex PCR; TCRdb's table is partial and in-frame only. Among around 200,000 clones listed, 84% were seen once. Sequencing was performed on peripheral blood. All receptors come from a human donor in a cohort sampled during active COVID-19.

This clone was seen only once. The V and J genes are TRBV13 and TRBJ2-4; 7 nucleotides align to TRBD1. Germline CDR1 PRHDT, CDR2 FYEKMQ (reference sequence). V dropped 5 bases and J dropped 9; count of bases not matched to a gene: 13. The CDR3 loop spans 15 amino acids. The CDR3 sequence is CASSTGTAWAGIQYF. The CDR3 DNA is TGTGCCAGCAGCACGGGGACAGCCTGGGCTGGCATTCAGTACTTC. The full variable domain, rest sourced from reference TRBV13 and TRBJ2-4, is AAGVIQSPRHLIKEKRETATLKCYPIPRHDTVYWYQQGPGQDPQFLISFYEKMQSDKGSIPDRFSAQQFSDYHSELNMSSLELGDSALYFCASSTGTAWAGIQYFGAGTRLSVL.

This chain uses TRBV19 with TRBJ1-5; no clear D gene. The CDR3 has 15 amino acids. The V end lost 3 bases, the J end lost 0 bases, and 9 bases lay between the germline ends. Germline CDR1 reads LNHDA; CDR2 reads SQIVND (reference sequence). CDR3 nucleotides: TGTGCCAGTAGTATGAATCAGAATAGCAATCAGCCCCAGCATTTT. Its protein is CASSMNQNSNQPQHF.

This sequence joins TRBV6-1 and TRBJ1-5; TRBD1 aligns across 9 bases. Trimming cost V 1 base and J 5 bases; bases outside gene matches: 3. This CDR3 is 15 amino acids long. Germline lookup yields CDR1 MNHNS and CDR2 SASEGT. The CDR3 DNA is TGTGCCAGCAGTGAAGGACAGGGGGGGTATCAGCCCCAGCATTTT. Amino acid sequence: CASSEGQGGYQPQHF.

The gene calls are TRBV10-2 and TRBJ1-4; a possible D gene is TRBD1 (5 bases). The CDR3 sequence is 15 residues long. Between the trimmed V and J ends, which lost 2 bases and 2 bases, there was a span of 9 bases. Germline CDR1 WSHSY, CDR2 SAAADI. Here the CDR3 DNA reads TGCGCCAGCAGTGAGATCGGGGGTACTAATGAAAAACTGTTTTTT. Translated: CASSEIGGTNEKLFF.

The rearrangement links TRBV5-6 to TRBJ2-7; D is perhaps TRBD2 (6 bases). The CDR3 length is 15 residues. Germline-derived CDR1 and CDR2 are SGHDT and YYEEEE. Trimming stripped 0 bases from V and 4 bases from J, with 14 bases between. CDR3 region: CASSLGGAGSYEQYF. CDR3 bases: TGTGCCAGCAGCTTGGGCGGGGCTGGCAGTTACGAGCAGTACTTC.

On this clone itself: The same CDR3 arises from other DNA sequences in this sample as well. The gene calls are TRBV11-2 and TRBJ2-7, with D perhaps matching TRBD2 (6 bases). The length of the CDR3 is 14 residues. V was cut by 1 base and J by 1 base, with 8 bases left in between. Germline loops: CDR1 SGHAT, CDR2 FQNNGV. CDR3 DNA sequence: TGTGCCAGCAGCTTAGTGGCGGGGTCCTACGAGCAGTACTTC. Amino acids: CASSLVAGSYEQYF.

The CDR3 is CASSLAVGRYQETQYF. The DNA for the CDR3 is TGCGCCAGCAGCTTGGCCGTGGGCAGATACCAAGAGACCCAGTACTTC. The chain employs TRBV5-1 and TRBJ2-5; D not resolved. This CDR3 is 16 amino acids long. V lost 0 bases and J 0 bases, leaving 12 bases between the germline ends. Germline lookup yields CDR1 SGHRS and CDR2 YFSETQ.

The rearrangement uses TRBV19 and TRBJ2-1; 9 nucleotides line up with TRBD2. This CDR3 is built from 19 residues. The ends lost 6 bases at V and 2 bases at J; junction bases unmatched: 17. The germline V gene has CDR1 LNHDA and CDR2 SQIVND (reference sequence). The CDR3 loop is CASSPRTLSGGLAYNEQFF. The CDR3 DNA sequence: TGTGCCAGTAGCCCTCGGACCCTTAGCGGGGGCCTTGCCTACAATGAGCAGTTCTTC.

The DNA for the CDR3 is TGCGCCAGCAGCTTGATACAGGGGGCTAATGAAAAACTGTTTTTT. Translation: CASSLIQGANEKLFF. The rearrangement links TRBV5-1 to TRBJ1-4, with 8 nucleotides matching TRBD1. The V gene end was trimmed by 1 base and the J gene end by 3 bases; junction bases not matched to a gene: 2. The CDR3 has 15 amino acids. Germline CDR1 is SGHRS and CDR2 is YFSETQ.

The CDR3 loop is CASSLAGAGYEQYF. CDR3 nucleotides: TGCGCCAGCAGCTTAGCGGGGGCTGGCTACGAGCAGTACTTC. This rearrangement joins TRBV5-1 to TRBJ2-7, with TRBD2 matching 8 bases. Unmatched junction bases numbered 4, after V lost 2 bases and J lost 3 bases. The CDR3 is made up of 14 amino acids. Germline values: CDR1 SGHRS, CDR2 YFSETQ.

The chain joins TRBV27 to TRBJ2-7; D gene uncertain. The CDR3 is made up of 9 amino acids. The V gene's germline CDR1 is MNHEY and CDR2 SMNVEV (reference sequence). The germline V and J ends were trimmed by 3 bases and 8 bases, with 2 bases remaining between them. CDR3 DNA: TGTGCCAGCAGTTTTAAGCAGTACTTC. Protein product: CASSFKQYF.

CDR3 DNA sequence: TGTGCCAGCAGTATAGGCGAGGGAGAGACCCAGTACTTC. Translation gives CASSIGEGETQYF. The rearrangement joins TRBV9 to TRBJ2-5, with TRBD2 as a possible D gene (5 bases). This CDR3 has 13 residues. Germline V lookup: CDR1 SGDLS, CDR2 YYNGEE. V lost 5 bases and J lost 4, with 12 bases in between.

The chain has TRBV14 and TRBJ2-7; 8 nucleotides line up with TRBD1. The germline gives CDR1 SGHDN, CDR2 FVKESK. V dropped 0 bases and J dropped 3; count of bases not matched to a gene: 1. CDR3 length equals 14 residues. CDR3: CASSQEGTGYEQYF. CDR3 in DNA: TGTGCCAGCAGCCAAGAGGGGACAGGCTACGAGCAGTACTTC.

V and J are TRBV18 and TRBJ1-3; 7 bases fit TRBD1. V was pared by 4 bases and J by 0 bases, with 6 bases of the junction left unmatched. This CDR3 region has 16 residues. Germline V lookup: CDR1 KGHSH, CDR2 LQKENI. DNA for the CDR3: TGTGCCAGCTCACAATTGGGACAGACCTCTGGAAACACCATATATTTT. Protein product: CASSQLGQTSGNTIYF.

The DNA for the CDR3 is TGTGCCAGCTCACCAAGGACAGGACCTAATGAAAAACTGTTTTTT. Translating it yields CASSPRTGPNEKLFF. The V and J genes are TRBV18 and TRBJ1-4; 7 bases match TRBD1. Germline CDR1 KGHSH, CDR2 LQKENI. This CDR3 comprises 15 residues. Trimming at V came to 2 bases and at J to 3 bases, leaving 3 bases not matched to a gene.

This clone was found once. The chain uses TRBV5-1 and TRBJ1-1; 7 bases fit TRBD1. V shed 3 bases, J shed 2 bases, and the junction held 7 bases outside the gene matches. The CDR3 contains 15 residues. Germline lookup yields CDR1 SGHRS and CDR2 YFSETQ. This CDR3 reads CASSSGTAINTEAFF. CDR3 coding DNA: TGCGCCAGCAGCTCCGGGACAGCTATAAACACTGAAGCTTTCTTT. The variable domain in full, completed from reference TRBV5-1 and TRBJ1-1, reads KAGVTQTPRYLIKTRGQQVTLSCSPISGHRSVSWYQQTPGQGLQFLFEYFSETQRNKGNFPGRFSGRQFSNSRSEMNVSTLELGDSALYLCASSSGTAINTEAFFGQGTRLTVV.

This chain joins TRBV11-2 and TRBJ2-5; TRBD2 aligns across 12 bases. With V trimmed by 1 base and J by 3 bases, 6 bases remained unmatched. In germline, CDR1 is SGHAT, CDR2 FQNNGV. The CDR3 has 17 residues. CDR3 in amino acids: CASSLAATSGGEETQYF. DNA of the CDR3: TGTGCCAGCAGCTTAGCCGCGACTAGCGGGGGAGAAGAGACCCAGTACTTC.

The CDR3 here is CASSPDLGYGYTF. CDR3 nucleotides: TGTGCCAGCAGTCCCGACTTGGGCTATGGCTACACCTTC. V usage is TRBV6-5 and J usage is TRBJ1-2; D is undetermined. The CDR3 consists of 13 residues. From germline, CDR1 is MNHEY and CDR2 SVGAGI. V was cut by 5 bases and J by 4 bases, with 11 bases left in between.

J is TRBJ1-4 and V is TRBV6-1; D gene ambiguous. Deletions cut 4 bases from V and 1 base from J, with 13 bases between. Germline CDR1 MNHNS, CDR2 SASEGT. This CDR3 is built from 16 residues. CDR3 residues: CASSGITAQTNEKLFF. The CDR3 DNA reads TGTGCCAGCAGTGGCATTACAGCACAAACTAATGAAAAACTGTTTTTT.

The J gene is TRBJ1-1, the V gene TRBV6-6; TRBD1 matches 7 bases. The trim removed 6 bases at V and 0 bases at J, leaving 10 bases unmatched. Per the germline V gene, CDR1 is MNHNY and CDR2 is SVGAGI (reference sequence). CDR3 length: 16 amino acids. This CDR3 reads CASRTGTAFLNTEAFF. The DNA of the CDR3 is TGTGCCAGCAGGACCGGGACAGCCTTCTTGAACACTGAAGCTTTCTTT.